This T cell receptor (beta chain) was found in a study of shared clonotypes between healthy human individuals. Turning to the study itself: CD8 memory received one plate per donor, CD8 naive two, CD4 memory three and CD4 naive three.

The CDR3 is 18 residues long. Trimming took 3 bases from V and 5 from J; bases not matched to a gene: 13. Per the germline V gene, CDR1 is MDHEN and CDR2 is SYDVKM. The study ran the assay at deep level. Authors' data handling: Because ImmunoSEQ provided only junction sequences with no quality scores, the filtering differed. Here immunoSEQ multiplex PCR was the method, and the copy in TCRdb shows in-frame clones only, minus some. V, J and clone size are those of that table, while D and trimming were read from the DNA. This table has 1.5 million to 2.5 million clones, about 95% appearing once. It was CD45RO-negative cells, positively selected for CCR7, that made up naive CD8 cells, with terminally differentiated effector memory CD45RA+ cells excluded.

This receptor was identified in a man younger than 35 in good health. This rearrangement joins TRBV28 to TRBJ1-3; 10 bases agree with TRBD1. Sample: naive CD8+ T cells sorted from blood. The CDR3, as DNA: TGTGCCAGCAGTTTGGCCCCGGGACAGGGGTTGAAGAGAAACACCATATATTTT. Protein sequence: CASSLAPGQGLKRNTIYF.